A single sample is the source of the 23 T cell receptor beta chains below, sequenced in a study of blood T cell repertoires in COVID-19 (TCRdb year 2020). Libraries were made using the immunoSEQ multiplex PCR assay. What TCRdb holds here is the immuneACCESS table cut down to in-frame rearrangements. Part of the clones is not present; checked against another copy, under half of the missing clones reflect an unresolved V gene, and the others are unexplained. This sample has around 300,000 clones in its table, and about 90% of those were observed once. The top ten clones comprise roughly 6.3% of the sample. Sequenced: peripheral blood. Receptors originate from a woman in her fifties or sixties with COVID-19, enrolled during active disease.

The chain employs TRBV2 and TRBJ1-1; 7 bases align to TRBD1. The germline V gene encodes CDR1 SNHLY and CDR2 FYNNEI. This CDR3 has 14 residues. Losses at the gene ends were 4 bases for V and 1 base for J; bases not matched to a gene: 3. CDR3 sequence reads: CASSGQGGNTEAFF. The DNA for the CDR3 is TGTGCCAGCAGTGGACAGGGAGGGAACACTGAAGCTTTCTTT.

This chain links TRBV15 with TRBJ2-1, with TRBD2 matching over 8 bases. The germline V gene encodes CDR1 LNHNV and CDR2 YYDKDF (reference sequence). V was pared by 1 base and J by 7 bases, with 6 bases of the junction left unmatched. This CDR3 is 15 amino acids long. The chain's CDR3 is CATSRGIAGYNEQFF. In DNA form, the CDR3 reads TGTGCCACCAGCAGAGGGATAGCGGGATATAATGAGCAGTTCTTC.

The chain uses TRBV6-2 or TRBV6-3 and TRBJ2-5, with 8 bases matching TRBD2. The CDR3 totals 15 residues. Germline CDR1 and CDR2: MNHEY and SVGEGT. The junction had 7 bases not matched to a gene; V was cut back by 6 bases and J by 1 base. The CDR3 loop reads CASSLRTSLQETQYF. The CDR3 bases are TGTGCCAGCAGCCTTAGGACTAGCCTCCAAGAGACCCAGTACTTC.

In its sample, this clone was seen a few times. This sequence joins TRBV4-1 and TRBJ1-2, with D unresolved. V was pared by 1 base and J by 3 bases, with 15 bases between. This CDR3 has 16 residues. Germline CDR1 reads MGHRA; CDR2 reads YSYEKL. The DNA of the CDR3 is TGCGCCAGCAGCCAAGTCAGCCGGGGAGATTACTATGGCTACACCTTC. This sequence encodes CASSQVSRGDYYGYTF.

There are a few counts of this clone. The chain couples TRBV19 to TRBJ1-3; D is perhaps TRBD1 (5 bases). There are 15 residues in the CDR3. The V and J ends lost 2 bases and 0 bases respectively, with 8 bases between them. Germline V gene sequence: CDR1 LNHDA, CDR2 SQIVND (reference sequence). The CDR3 region has the DNA TGTGCCAGTAGTATATCAGGGATCTCTGGAAACACCATATATTTT. Encoded protein: CASSISGISGNTIYF.

In its sample, this clone was seen once. The chain employs TRBV12-3 or TRBV12-4 and TRBJ1-2; the D gene is possibly TRBD1 (5 bases). Deletions cut 8 bases from V and 8 bases from J, with 18 bases between. This CDR3 has 13 residues. CDR3: CASGGGLHSGYTF. CDR3 nucleotide sequence: TGTGCCAGCGGGGGGGGTTTACATTCAGGCTACACCTTC.

The chain is built from TRBV24-1 and TRBJ2-1; 10 bases agree with TRBD2. The ends lost 1 base at V and 2 bases at J; junction bases unmatched: 4. This CDR3 has 17 residues. CDR1 KGHDR and CDR2 SFDVKD come from the germline V gene. The CDR3 reads CATSDFQREGTYNEQFF. CDR3 coding DNA: TGTGCCACCAGTGATTTTCAGCGGGAGGGCACCTACAATGAGCAGTTCTTC.

The rearrangement joins TRBV6-5 to TRBJ2-1; 9 bases are shared with TRBD2. The germline V gene encodes CDR1 MNHEY and CDR2 SVGAGI. J was trimmed by 7 bases and V by 6 bases; bases with no gene match: 10. The CDR3 has 15 residues. CDR3 residues: CASSDQGTSINEQFF. The CDR3 DNA follows: TGTGCCAGCAGCGACCAGGGGACTAGCATAAATGAGCAGTTCTTC.

The rearrangement joins TRBV7-9 to TRBJ1-2; no definite D call. V lost 0 bases and J lost 6, with 17 bases in between. Germline-derived CDR1 and CDR2 are SEHNR and FQNEAQ (reference sequence). This CDR3 is built from 16 residues. The CDR3 region has the DNA TGTGCCAGCAGCTTAGCGGAGGGCGGAATTCTTAATGGCTACACCTTC. Protein sequence: CASSLAEGGILNGYTF.

The J gene is TRBJ1-1, the V gene TRBV7-2; D is undetermined. Germline loops: CDR1 SGHTA, CDR2 FQGNSA. Deletions cut 0 bases from V and 2 bases from J, with 10 bases between. This CDR3 spans 15 amino acids. CDR3 region: CASSLAGRLNTEAFF. CDR3 in DNA: TGTGCCAGCAGCTTAGCAGGGAGGTTAAACACTGAAGCTTTCTTT.

This sequence joins TRBV19 and TRBJ2-2; D is possibly TRBD2 (7 bases). The CDR3 has 15 residues. V lost 3 bases, J lost 6 bases, and 14 bases lay in between. The germline V gene encodes CDR1 LNHDA and CDR2 SQIVND (reference sequence). CDR3 in amino acids: CASSIGSGTPGELFF. The DNA for the CDR3 is TGTGCCAGTAGTATTGGCAGCGGGACACCCGGGGAGCTGTTTTTT.

The V gene is TRBV4-1, the J gene TRBJ1-1; D uncertain. Germline loops: CDR1 MGHRA, CDR2 YSYEKL. CDR3 length: 17 amino acids. V lost 1 base and J 4 bases, leaving 19 bases between the germline ends. CDR3 nucleotide sequence: TGCGCCAGCAGCCAAGTCGGTTCGTCAGGAGGTACCACTGAAGCTTTCTTT. It specifies CASSQVGSSGGTTEAFF.

This chain connects TRBV9 to TRBJ2-1, with TRBD2 matching 10 bases. Trimming took 6 bases from V and 8 from J; bases not matched to a gene: 14. The V gene's germline CDR1 is SGDLS and CDR2 YYNGEE. This CDR3 region has 16 residues. CDR3 DNA: TGTGCCAGCACCTTCGGGGGAGCGGGAGGGCTCTATGAGCAGTTCTTC. Its protein is CASTFGGAGGLYEQFF.

This rearrangement joins TRBV19 to TRBJ1-5; possible D gene TRBD1, 6 bases. V was cut by 6 bases and J by 4 bases, with 13 bases left in between. The CDR3 runs 14 residues. Germline lookup yields CDR1 LNHDA and CDR2 SQIVND (reference sequence). CDR3 in amino acids: CASSGQFNNQPQHF. DNA of the CDR3: TGTGCCAGTAGCGGACAGTTTAATAATCAGCCCCAGCATTTT.

The rearrangement joins TRBV6-4 to TRBJ2-3; tentatively, D is TRBD2 (6 bases). The CDR3 spans 14 residues. Trimming shortened V by 2 bases and J by 3 bases, and 9 bases separated the two germline ends. Germline assignment: CDR1 MRHNA and CDR2 SNTAGT. In nucleotides, the CDR3 is TGTGCCAGCAGTGACACGGGGAGGACAGATACGCAGTATTTT. Residues: CASSDTGRTDTQYF.

The chain recombines TRBV6-6 with TRBJ2-7; D unclear. The V end was cut by 6 bases, the J end by 3 bases, with 12 bases between. Germline loops: CDR1 MNHNY, CDR2 SVGAGI (reference sequence). This CDR3 region has 13 residues. The CDR3 region has the DNA TGTGCCAGCAGCTCGGGTAACTTCTACGAGCAGTACTTC. This sequence encodes CASSSGNFYEQYF.

The rearrangement links TRBV5-1 to TRBJ1-5; tentatively, D is TRBD1 (5 bases). The CDR3 has 15 amino acids. Germline values: CDR1 SGHRS, CDR2 YFSETQ. V dropped 0 bases and J dropped 8 bases, with 15 bases sitting between them. For the CDR3, the DNA is TGCGCCAGCAGCTTGGGGGGCAACCGCGGAGAGCCCCAGCATTTT. Encoded protein: CASSLGGNRGEPQHF.

The chain combines TRBV11-3 with TRBJ2-1, with 11 bases fitting TRBD1. The J segment lost 6 bases and the V segment lost 8 bases, leaving 9 bases of the junction unmatched. From germline, CDR1 is SGHNT and CDR2 YENEEA. The CDR3 has 15 amino acids. CDR3 bases: TGTGCCAGCTCACTAAGGGGGACAGGGGGCAATGAGCAGTTCTTC. Translating gives CASSLRGTGGNEQFF.

The CDR3 loop reads CASSLRLASGRDNEQFF. The CDR3 region has the DNA TGTGCCAGCAGCTTAAGATTGGCTAGCGGGAGGGATAATGAGCAGTTCTTC. This chain joins TRBV13 and TRBJ2-1, with 12 positions matching TRBD2. With 2 bases clipped from V and 7 bases from J, the junction kept 9 bases outside the gene matches. CDR3 length: 17 amino acids. The germline CDR1 and CDR2 sequences are PRHDT and FYEKMQ (reference sequence).

The chain joins TRBV7-9 to TRBJ2-7; 7 nucleotides align to TRBD1. CDR3 size: 13 residues. CDR1 is SEHNR and CDR2 is FQNEAQ in the germline V gene (reference sequence). Losses at the gene ends were 8 bases for V and 3 bases for J; bases not matched to a gene: 7. CDR3 sequence: CASARDRDYEQYF. In DNA, the CDR3 is TGTGCCAGCGCACGGGACAGAGACTACGAGCAGTACTTC.

V gene TRBV7-2 combines with J gene TRBJ2-1, with a weak D call TRBD1 (6 bases). Per germline, CDR1 SGHTA and CDR2 FQGNSA. CDR3 length equals 15 residues. The V gene lost 4 bases and the J gene lost 4 bases, with 14 bases spanning the gap. The CDR3 loop reads CASSSGQITYNEQFF. The CDR3 coding sequence is TGTGCCAGCAGCTCAGGACAGATAACTTACAATGAGCAGTTCTTC.

The sample holds a few counts of this clone. The chain couples TRBV11-2 to TRBJ1-5, with D perhaps TRBD1 (5 bases). Trimming took off 1 base at V and 10 bases at J, with 14 bases between the two ends. Germline loops: CDR1 SGHAT, CDR2 FQNNGV. The CDR3 is 14 amino acids. The CDR3 nucleotides are TGTGCCAGCAGCTTAGTCGGGGGAGGCGGCCCCCAGCATTTT. Amino acids: CASSLVGGGGPQHF.

The rearrangement joins TRBV27 to TRBJ1-2; D gene unclear. This CDR3 contains 12 residues. Trimming took 8 bases from V and 1 from J, leaving 8 bases between them. Germline CDR1 MNHEY, CDR2 SMNVEV (reference sequence). CDR3 region: CASSGDNYGYTF. The CDR3 region has the DNA TGTGCCAGCTCCGGGGATAACTATGGCTACACCTTC.